A single T cell receptor beta chain is shown here with its context. The CDR3 sequence is 12 residues long. Trimming cost V 3 bases and J 4 bases, with 9 bases left between them. Germline lookup yields CDR1 GTSNPN and CDR2 SVGIG (reference sequence). How the authors handled the data: Nucleated cell counts were estimated from reference gene primer amplification. Repertoires were generated with immunoSEQ multiplex PCR, while TCRdb's copy carries only in-frame clones and drops some. The V and J calls and clone size come from that table; D and trimming were worked out from the DNA. The sample shows about 160,000 clones, roughly 80% of them seen only once. The data were taken from a study of blood T cell repertoires in COVID-19. Looking at the study overall: The samples span acute and convalescent COVID-19 from the United States, Italy and Spain. From T cells, B-cell-depleted T cells, or PBMCs came the material, which was cDNA or gDNA.

Cohort 3 donors were reported recovered after two negative PCRs, clearance, or symptom resolution. What was sequenced was PBMCs or T cells enriched from blood (not recorded which). The clonotype comes from a woman aged 55 to 70 who had recovered from COVID-19. The genes are TRBV30 and TRBJ1-2, with TRBD1 as a possible D gene (5 bases). CDR3 sequence (DNA): TGTGCCTGGAGCAGGGAAGTCTATGGCTACACCTTC. This gives the protein CAWSREVYGYTF.